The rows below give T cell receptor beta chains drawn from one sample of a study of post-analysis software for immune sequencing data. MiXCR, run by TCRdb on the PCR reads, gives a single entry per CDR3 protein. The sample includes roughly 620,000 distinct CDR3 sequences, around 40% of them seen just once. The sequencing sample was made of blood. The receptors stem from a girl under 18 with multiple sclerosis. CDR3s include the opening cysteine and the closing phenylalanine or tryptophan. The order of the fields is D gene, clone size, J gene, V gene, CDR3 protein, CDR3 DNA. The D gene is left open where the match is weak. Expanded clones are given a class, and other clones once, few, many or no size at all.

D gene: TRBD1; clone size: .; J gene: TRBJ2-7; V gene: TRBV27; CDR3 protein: CASSSVPGQGIYEQYF; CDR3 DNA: TGTGCCAGCAGTTCCGTCCCGGGACAGGGAATCTACGAGCAGTACTTC
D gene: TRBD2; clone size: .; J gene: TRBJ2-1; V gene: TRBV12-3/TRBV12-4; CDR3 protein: CASSRERELGDEQFF; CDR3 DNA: TGTGCCAGCAGTCGAGAGCGGGAGCTTGGCGATGAGCAGTTCTTC
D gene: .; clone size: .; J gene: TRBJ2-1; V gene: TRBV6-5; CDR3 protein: CASSYSMGGAPSSYNEQFF; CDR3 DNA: TGTGCCAGCAGTTACTCGATGGGTGGAGCGCCGAGCTCCTACAATGAGCAGTTCTTC
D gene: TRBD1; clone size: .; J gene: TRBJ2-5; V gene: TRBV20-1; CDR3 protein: CSARENRGRETQYF; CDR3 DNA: TGCAGTGCTAGAGAAAACAGGGGGCGTGAGACCCAGTACTTC
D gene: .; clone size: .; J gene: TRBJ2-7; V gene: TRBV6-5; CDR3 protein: CASSYLRGYEQYF; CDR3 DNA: TGTGCCAGCAGTTACCTCCGAGGCTACGAGCAGTACTTC
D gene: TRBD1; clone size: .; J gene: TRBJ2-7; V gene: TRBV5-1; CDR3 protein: CASSSGQAGPSYEQYF; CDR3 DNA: TGCGCCAGCAGCTCCGGACAGGCCGGCCCCTCCTACGAGCAGTACTTC
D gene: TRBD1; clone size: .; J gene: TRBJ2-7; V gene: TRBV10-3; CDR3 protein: CAIRTGGSYEQYF; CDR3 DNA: TGTGCCATCAGGACAGGGGGGTCCTACGAGCAGTACTTC
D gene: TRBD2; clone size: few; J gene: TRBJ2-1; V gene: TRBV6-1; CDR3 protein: CASRSGTSGRGAYNEQFF; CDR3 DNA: TGTGCCAGCAGATCCGGGACTAGCGGGAGAGGGGCCTACAATGAGCAGTTCTTC
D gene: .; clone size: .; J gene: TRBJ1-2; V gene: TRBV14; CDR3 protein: CASSHYREGSYYGYTF; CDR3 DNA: TGTGCCAGCAGCCATTACCGGGAGGGCAGTTACTATGGCTACACCTTC
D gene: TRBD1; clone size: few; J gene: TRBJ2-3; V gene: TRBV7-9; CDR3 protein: CASSLHPTGAPTDTQYF; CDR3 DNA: TGTGCCAGCAGCTTACACCCGACAGGGGCACCCACAGATACGCAGTATTTT
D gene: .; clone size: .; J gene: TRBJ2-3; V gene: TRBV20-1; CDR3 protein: CSASGSLKDTQYF; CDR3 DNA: TGCAGTGCTAGCGGGAGCTTAAAAGATACGCAGTATTTT
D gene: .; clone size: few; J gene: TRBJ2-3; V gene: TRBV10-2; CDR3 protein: CASSESSRGATDTQYF; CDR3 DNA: TGCGCCAGCAGTGAATCCTCGAGGGGAGCAACAGATACGCAGTATTTT
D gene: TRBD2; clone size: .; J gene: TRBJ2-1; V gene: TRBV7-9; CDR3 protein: CASSFSGGAGEQFF; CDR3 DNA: TGTGCCAGCAGCTTTAGCGGGGGGGCGGGTGAGCAGTTCTTC
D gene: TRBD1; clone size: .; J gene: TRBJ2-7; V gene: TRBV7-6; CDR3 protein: CASSLTGADEQYF; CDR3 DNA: TGTGCCAGCAGCTTAACAGGGGCGGACGAGCAGTACTTC
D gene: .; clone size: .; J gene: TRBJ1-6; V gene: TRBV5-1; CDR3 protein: CAGSLATRLDNSPLHF; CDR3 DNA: TGCGCCGGCAGCTTGGCCACCCGGCTGGATAATTCACCCCTCCACTTT
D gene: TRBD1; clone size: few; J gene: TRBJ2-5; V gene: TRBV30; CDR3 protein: CASTGGYQETQYF; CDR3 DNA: TGTGCCTCGACAGGGGGGTACCAAGAGACCCAGTACTTC
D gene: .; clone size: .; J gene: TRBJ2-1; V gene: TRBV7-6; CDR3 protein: CASSRGSHNEQFF; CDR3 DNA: TGTGCCAGCAGCAGGGGATCGCACAATGAGCAGTTCTTC
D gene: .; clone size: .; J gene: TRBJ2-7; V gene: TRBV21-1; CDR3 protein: CASSKDRGPYEQYF; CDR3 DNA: TGTGCCAGCAGCAAGGACAGGGGGCCCTACGAGCAGTACTTC
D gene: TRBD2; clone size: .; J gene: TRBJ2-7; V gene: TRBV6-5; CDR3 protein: CASSYGDYGQYF; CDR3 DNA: TGTGCCAGCAGTTATGGGGACTACGGGCAGTACTTC
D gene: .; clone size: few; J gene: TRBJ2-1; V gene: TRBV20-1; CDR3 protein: CSATYRDLPYNEQFF; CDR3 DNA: TGCAGTGCTACCTACCGGGACTTGCCCTACAATGAGCAGTTCTTC
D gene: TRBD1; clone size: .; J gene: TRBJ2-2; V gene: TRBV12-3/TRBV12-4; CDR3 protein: CASSFEGYGTGDSGELFF; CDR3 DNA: TGTGCCAGCAGCTTTGAGGGCTACGGGACAGGGGATTCTGGGGAGCTGTTTTTT
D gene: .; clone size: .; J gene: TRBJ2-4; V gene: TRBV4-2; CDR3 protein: CASSHPRGNIAKNIQYF; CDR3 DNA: TGTGCCAGCAGCCACCCACGAGGGAACATAGCCAAAAACATTCAGTACTTC
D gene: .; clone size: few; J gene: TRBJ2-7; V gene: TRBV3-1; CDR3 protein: CASSPKGGALGEQYF; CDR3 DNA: TGTGCCAGCAGCCCCAAGGGTGGAGCGCTTGGGGAGCAGTACTTC
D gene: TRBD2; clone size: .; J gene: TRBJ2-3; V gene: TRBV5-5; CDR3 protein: CASSPRRERTDTQYF; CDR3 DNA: TGTGCCAGCTCCCCCCGGCGGGAGAGGACAGATACGCAGTATTTT
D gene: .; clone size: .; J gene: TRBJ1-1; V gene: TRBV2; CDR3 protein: CASSETRNTEAFF; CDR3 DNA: TGTGCCAGCAGTGAAACCCGGAACACTGAAGCTTTCTTT
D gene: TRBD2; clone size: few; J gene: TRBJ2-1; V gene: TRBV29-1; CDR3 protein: CSVALSGLAGVGFRNEQFF; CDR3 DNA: TGCAGCGTCGCCCTCTCGGGACTAGCGGGAGTAGGGTTCAGGAATGAGCAGTTCTTC
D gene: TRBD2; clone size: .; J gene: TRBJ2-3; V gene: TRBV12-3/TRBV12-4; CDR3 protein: CASSLWTSGADTQYF; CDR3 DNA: TGTGCCAGCAGTTTATGGACTAGCGGCGCAGATACGCAGTATTTT
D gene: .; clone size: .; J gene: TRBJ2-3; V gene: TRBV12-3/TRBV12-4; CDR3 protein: CASSLRVDTDTEYF; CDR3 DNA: TGTGCCAGCAGTTTAAGAGTGGATACAGATACGGAGTATTTT
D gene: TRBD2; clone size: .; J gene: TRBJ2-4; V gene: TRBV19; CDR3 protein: CASSIAGGRVLAKNIQYF; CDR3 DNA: TGTGCCAGTAGTATAGCGGGGGGGCGCGTTCTAGCCAAAAACATTCAGTACTTC
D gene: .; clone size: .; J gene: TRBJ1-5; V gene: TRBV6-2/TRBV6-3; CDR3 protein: CASSISRFGPQHF; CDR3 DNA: TGTGCCAGCAGTATATCCCGCTTCGGGCCCCAGCATTTT
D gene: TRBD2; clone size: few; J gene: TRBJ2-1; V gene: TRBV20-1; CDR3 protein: CSARRLAGGSYNEQFF; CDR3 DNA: TGCAGTGCTAGAAGACTAGCGGGAGGCTCCTACAATGAGCAGTTCTTC
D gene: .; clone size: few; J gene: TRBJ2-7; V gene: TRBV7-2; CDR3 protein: CASSHPGDYEQYF; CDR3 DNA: TGTGCCAGCAGCCACCCTGGGGACTACGAGCAGTACTTC
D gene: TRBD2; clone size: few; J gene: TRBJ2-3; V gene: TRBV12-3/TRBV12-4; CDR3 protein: CASGATTGLASTDTQYF; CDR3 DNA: TGTGCCAGCGGGGCGACCACGGGACTAGCCTCCACAGATACGCAGTATTTT
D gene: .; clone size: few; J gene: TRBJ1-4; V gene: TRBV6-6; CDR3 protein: CASSYASPATNEKLFF; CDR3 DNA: TGTGCCAGCAGTTACGCGTCGCCAGCAACTAATGAAAAACTGTTTTTT
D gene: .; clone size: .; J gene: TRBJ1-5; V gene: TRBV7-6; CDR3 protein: CASSLAGASNQPQHF; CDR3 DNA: TGTGCCAGCAGCTTAGCGGGGGCTAGCAATCAGCCCCAGCATTTT
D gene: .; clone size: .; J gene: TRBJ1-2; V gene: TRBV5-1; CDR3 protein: CASSTAGANYGYTF; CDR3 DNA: TGCGCCAGCAGTACAGCAGGGGCTAACTATGGCTACACCTTC
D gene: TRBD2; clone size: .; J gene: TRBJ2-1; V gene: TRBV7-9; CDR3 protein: CASSSRTSGSIRASYDEQFF; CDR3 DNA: TGTGCCAGCAGCTCTAGGACTAGCGGGTCTATCCGTGCTTCCTACGATGAGCAGTTCTTC
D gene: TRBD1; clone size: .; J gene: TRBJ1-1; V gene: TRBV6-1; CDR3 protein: CASVARQGGTEAFF; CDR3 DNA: TGTGCCAGCGTGGCCCGACAGGGAGGGACTGAAGCTTTCTTT
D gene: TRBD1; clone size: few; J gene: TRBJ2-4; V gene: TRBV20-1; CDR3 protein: CSARRGQGENIQYF; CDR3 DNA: TGCAGTGCTAGGCGGGGACAGGGCGAAAACATTCAGTACTTC
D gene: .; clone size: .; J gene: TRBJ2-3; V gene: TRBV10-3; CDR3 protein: CAISEIGATLTDTQYF; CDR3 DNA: TGTGCCATCAGTGAAATTGGGGCGACGCTGACAGATACGCAGTATTTT
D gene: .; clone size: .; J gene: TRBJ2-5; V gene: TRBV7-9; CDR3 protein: CASSATGTPYGETQYF; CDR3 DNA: TGTGCCAGCAGCGCGACCGGGACACCCTACGGGGAGACCCAGTACTTC
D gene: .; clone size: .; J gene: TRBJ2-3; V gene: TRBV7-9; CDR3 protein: CASSGDTNTDTRYF; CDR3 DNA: TGTGCCAGCAGCGGGGACACGAACACAGATACGCGGTATTTT
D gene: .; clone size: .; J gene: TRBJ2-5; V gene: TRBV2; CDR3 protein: CASKPGAGAYGQYF; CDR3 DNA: TGTGCCAGCAAGCCCGGGGCGGGCGCCTACGGGCAGTACTTC
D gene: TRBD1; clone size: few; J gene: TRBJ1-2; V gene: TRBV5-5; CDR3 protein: CASSLGQGGYGCTF; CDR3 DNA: TGTGCCAGCAGCTTGGGACAGGGAGGCTATGGCTGCACCTTC
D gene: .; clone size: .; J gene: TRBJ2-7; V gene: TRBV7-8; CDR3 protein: CASSAWTEYEQYF; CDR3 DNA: TGTGCCAGCAGCGCTTGGACAGAATACGAGCAGTACTTC